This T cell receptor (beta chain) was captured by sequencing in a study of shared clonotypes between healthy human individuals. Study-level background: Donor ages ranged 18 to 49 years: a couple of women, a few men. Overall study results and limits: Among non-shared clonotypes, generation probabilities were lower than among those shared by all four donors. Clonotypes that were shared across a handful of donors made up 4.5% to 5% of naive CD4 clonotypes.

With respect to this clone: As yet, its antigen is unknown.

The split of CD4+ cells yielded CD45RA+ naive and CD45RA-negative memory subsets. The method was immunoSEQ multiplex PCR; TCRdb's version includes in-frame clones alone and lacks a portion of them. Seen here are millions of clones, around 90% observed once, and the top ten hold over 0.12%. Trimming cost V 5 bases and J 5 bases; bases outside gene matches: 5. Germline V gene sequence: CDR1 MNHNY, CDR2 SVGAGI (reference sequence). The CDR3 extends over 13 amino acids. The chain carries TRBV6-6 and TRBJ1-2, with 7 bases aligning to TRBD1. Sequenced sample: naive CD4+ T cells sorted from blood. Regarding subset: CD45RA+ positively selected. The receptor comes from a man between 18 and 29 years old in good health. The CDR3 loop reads CASSPGQEYGYTF. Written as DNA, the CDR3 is TGTGCCAGCAGTCCAGGACAGGAGTATGGCTACACCTTC.